This T cell receptor beta chain emerged from a study of CD8 T cells in Susac syndrome. Per the germline V gene, CDR1 is MNHNS and CDR2 is SASEGT. J gave up 4 bases and V 8 bases, and 7 bases lay outside the gene matches. This CDR3 contains 13 residues. The sequenced target, TCR beta, came from blood CD8+ and CD4+ T cells. While serving as controls, healthy donors were matched for age and sex. TEMRA cells were enriched by FACS, and CD4+ and CD8+ T cells were negatively isolated. An amount of RNA that ranged from roughly 0.45 to 1 ug was reverse transcribed with random hexamers. The method of amplification for TCR beta CDR3 was immunoSEQ multiplex PCR, covering 54 Vbeta and 13 Jbeta. Using its own MiXCR run on the immunoSEQ multiplex PCR reads, TCRdb lists one record per CDR3 protein. The sample lists roughly 190,000 distinct CDR3 sequences, approximately 94% occurring once.

The rearrangement links TRBV6-1 to TRBJ1-2; the match to TRBD1 covers 7 bases. The sequenced sample consisted of CD4+ T cells from PBMCs. This TCR derives from a human donor in good health. The CDR3 is CASGGTVPYGYTF. For the CDR3, the DNA is TGTGCCAGCGGGGGGACAGTCCCCTATGGCTACACCTTC.